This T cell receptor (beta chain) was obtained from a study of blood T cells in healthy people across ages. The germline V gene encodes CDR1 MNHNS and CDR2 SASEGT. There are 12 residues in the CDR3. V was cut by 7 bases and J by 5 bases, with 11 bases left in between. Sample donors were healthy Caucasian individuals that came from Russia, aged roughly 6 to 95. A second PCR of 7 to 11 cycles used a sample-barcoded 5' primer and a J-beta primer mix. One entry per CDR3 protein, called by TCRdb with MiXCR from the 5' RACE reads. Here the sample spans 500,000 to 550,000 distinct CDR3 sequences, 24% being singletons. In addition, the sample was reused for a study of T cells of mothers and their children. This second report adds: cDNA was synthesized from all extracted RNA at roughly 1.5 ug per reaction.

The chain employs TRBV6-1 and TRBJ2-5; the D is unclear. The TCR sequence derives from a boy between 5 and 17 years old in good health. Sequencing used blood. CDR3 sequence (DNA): TGTGCCAGCACAAGGGTACGGGAGACCCAGTACTTC. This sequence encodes CASTRVRETQYF.